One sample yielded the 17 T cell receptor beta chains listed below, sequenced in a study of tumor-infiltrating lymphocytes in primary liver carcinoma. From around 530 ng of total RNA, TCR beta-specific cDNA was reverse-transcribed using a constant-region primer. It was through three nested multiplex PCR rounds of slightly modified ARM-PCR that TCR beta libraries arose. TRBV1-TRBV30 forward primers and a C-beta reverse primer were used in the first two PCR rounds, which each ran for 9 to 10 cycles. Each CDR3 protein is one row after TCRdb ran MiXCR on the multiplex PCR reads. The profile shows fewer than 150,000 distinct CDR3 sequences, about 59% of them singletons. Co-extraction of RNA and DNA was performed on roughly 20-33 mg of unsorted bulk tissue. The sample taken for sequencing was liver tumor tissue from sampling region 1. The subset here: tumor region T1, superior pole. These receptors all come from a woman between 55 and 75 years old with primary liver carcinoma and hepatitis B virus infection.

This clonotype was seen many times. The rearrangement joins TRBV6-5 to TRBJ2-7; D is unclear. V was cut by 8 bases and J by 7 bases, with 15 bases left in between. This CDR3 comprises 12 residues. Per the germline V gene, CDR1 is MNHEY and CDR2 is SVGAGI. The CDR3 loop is CASGRRGREQYF. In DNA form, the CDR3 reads TGTGCCAGCGGCCGCCGAGGTAGGGAGCAGTACTTC.

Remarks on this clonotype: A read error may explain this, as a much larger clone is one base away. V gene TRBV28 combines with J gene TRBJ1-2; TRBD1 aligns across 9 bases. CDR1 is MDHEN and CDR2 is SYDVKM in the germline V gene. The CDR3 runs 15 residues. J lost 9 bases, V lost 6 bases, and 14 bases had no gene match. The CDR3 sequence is CASSQWDRDSGRYTF. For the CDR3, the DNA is TGTGCCAGCAGCCAGTGGGACAGGGATAGTGGGCGCTACACCTTC.

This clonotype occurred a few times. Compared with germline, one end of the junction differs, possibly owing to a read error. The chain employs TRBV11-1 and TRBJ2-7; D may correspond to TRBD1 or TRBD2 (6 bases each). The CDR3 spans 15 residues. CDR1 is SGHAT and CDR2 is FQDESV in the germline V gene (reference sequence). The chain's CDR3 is CVSSPRTAGLREQYF. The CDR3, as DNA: TGTGTCAGTAGCCCTCGGACAGCAGGACTACGCGAGCAGTACTTT.

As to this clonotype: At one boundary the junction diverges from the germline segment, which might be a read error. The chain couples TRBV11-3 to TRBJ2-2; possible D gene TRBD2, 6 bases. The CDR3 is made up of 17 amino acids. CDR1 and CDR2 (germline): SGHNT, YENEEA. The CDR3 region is CASSLSASAFNAGELSF. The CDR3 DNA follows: TGTGCCAGCAGCTTAAGTGCTAGCGCCTTTAACGCCGGGGAGCTGTCTTTT.

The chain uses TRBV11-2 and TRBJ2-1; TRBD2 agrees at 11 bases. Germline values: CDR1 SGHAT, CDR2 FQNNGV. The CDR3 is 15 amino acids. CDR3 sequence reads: CVNSLGTSGCNEQFF. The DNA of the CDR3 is TGTGTCAACAGCTTAGGGACTAGCGGTTGCAATGAGCAGTTCTTC.

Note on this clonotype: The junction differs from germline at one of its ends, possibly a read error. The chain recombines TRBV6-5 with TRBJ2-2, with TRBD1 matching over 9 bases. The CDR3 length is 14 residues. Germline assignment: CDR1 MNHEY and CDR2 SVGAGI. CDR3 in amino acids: CASRGQGITGELLF. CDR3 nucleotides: TGTGCCAGCAGAGGACAGGGGATAACCGGGGAGCTGCTTTTT.

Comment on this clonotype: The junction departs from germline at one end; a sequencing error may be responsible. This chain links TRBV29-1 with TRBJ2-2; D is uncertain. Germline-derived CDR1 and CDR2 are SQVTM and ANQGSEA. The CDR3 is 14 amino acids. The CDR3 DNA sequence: TGCATCGTTGATCCTAGGGAAGACACCGGGGAGCTGTTTTTT. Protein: CIVDPREDTGELFF.

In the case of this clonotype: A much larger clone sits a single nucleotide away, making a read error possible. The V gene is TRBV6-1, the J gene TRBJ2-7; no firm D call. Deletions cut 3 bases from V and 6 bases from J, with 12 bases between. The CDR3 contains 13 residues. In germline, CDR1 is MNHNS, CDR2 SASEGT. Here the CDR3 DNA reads TGTGCCAGCAGTGAGCTGACTGGTACCGAGCAGTACTTC. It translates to CASSELTGTEQYF.

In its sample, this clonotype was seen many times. The CDR3, as DNA: TGCGCCAGCAGTGAGAGCGGGTTCTCCTACGAGCAGTACTTC. The encoded protein is CASSESGFSYEQYF. The chain recombines TRBV10-2 with TRBJ2-7, with a weak D call TRBD2 (6 bases). The CDR3 runs 14 residues. V gave up 2 bases and J gave up 0 bases, with 8 bases separating them. Germline V gene lookup returns CDR1 WSHSY and CDR2 SAAADI.

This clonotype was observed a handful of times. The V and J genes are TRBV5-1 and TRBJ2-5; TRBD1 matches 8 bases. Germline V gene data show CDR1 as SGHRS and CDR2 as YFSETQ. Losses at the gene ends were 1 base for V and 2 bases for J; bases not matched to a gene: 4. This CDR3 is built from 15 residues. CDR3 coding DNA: TGCGCCAGCAGCTTGATCGGGGACAGGCAAGAGACCCAGTACTTC. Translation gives CASSLIGDRQETQYF.

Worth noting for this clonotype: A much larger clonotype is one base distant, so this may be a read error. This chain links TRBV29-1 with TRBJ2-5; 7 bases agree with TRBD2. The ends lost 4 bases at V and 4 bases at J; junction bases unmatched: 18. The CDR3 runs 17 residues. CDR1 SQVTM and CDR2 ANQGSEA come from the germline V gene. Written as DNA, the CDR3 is TGCAGCGTTGCGTCGGTCGAGCGGGGAAGATGCGGAGAGACCCAGTACTTC. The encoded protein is CSVASVERGRCGETQYF.

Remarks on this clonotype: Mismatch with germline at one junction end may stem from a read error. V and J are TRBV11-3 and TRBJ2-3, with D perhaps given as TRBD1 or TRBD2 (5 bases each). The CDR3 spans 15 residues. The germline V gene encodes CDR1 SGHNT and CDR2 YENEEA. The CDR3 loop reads CARSLSGTFTDTQYF. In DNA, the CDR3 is TGTGCCAGGAGCTTATCAGGGACCTTCACAGATACACAGTATTTT. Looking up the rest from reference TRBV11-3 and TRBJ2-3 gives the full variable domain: EAGVVQSPRYKIIEKKQPVAFWCNPISGHNTLYWYLQNLGQGPELLIRYENEEAVDDSQLPKDRFSAERLKGVDSTLKIQPAELGDSAVYLCARSLSGTFTDTQYFGPGTRLTVL.

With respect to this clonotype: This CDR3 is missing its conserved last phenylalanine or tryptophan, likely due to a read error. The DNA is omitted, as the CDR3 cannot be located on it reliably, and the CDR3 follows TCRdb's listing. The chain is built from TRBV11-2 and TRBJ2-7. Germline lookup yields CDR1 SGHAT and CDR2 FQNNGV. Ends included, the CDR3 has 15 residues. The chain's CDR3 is CASSFNRGTSNEQCI.

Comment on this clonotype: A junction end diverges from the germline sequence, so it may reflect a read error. In nucleotides, the CDR3 is TGCAGCGTGGCAGGGTGCATCGGGGAACTGTTTTTT. Translation gives CSVAGCIGELFF. The chain recombines TRBV29-1 with TRBJ2-2; D possibly uses TRBD1 or TRBD2 (5 bases each). The CDR3 contains 12 residues. The V gene's germline CDR1 is SQVTM and CDR2 ANQGSEA.

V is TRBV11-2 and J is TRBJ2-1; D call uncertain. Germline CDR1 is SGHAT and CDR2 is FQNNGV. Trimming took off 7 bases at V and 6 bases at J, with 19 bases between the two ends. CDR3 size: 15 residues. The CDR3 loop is CASNSTSWAVNEQFF. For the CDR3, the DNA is TGTGCCAGCAACTCCACAAGCTGGGCCGTCAATGAGCAGTTCTTC.

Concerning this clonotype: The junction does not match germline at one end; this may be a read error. The CDR3 nucleotides are TGTGCCAGTAGTGCCCCTAGCAGCTCCTACAATGAGCAGTTCTTC. Translated: CASSAPSSSYNEQFF. The J gene is TRBJ2-1, the V gene TRBV6-1; D is possibly TRBD2 (5 bases). In germline, CDR1 is MNHNS, CDR2 SASEGT. The CDR3 length is 15 residues.

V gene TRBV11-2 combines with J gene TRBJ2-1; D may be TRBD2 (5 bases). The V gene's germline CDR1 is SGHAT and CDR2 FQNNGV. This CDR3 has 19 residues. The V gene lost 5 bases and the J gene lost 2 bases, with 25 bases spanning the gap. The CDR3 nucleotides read TGTGCCAGCAGCCCGCGCCACATTTTGGGTCTAGCAGCCTACAATGAGCAGTTCTTC. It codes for CASSPRHILGLAAYNEQFF.